These 6 T cell receptor delta chains were all obtained from the same sample, sequenced in a study of gamma-delta T cells after stem cell transplantation. TCRdb re-called clones from the RT-PCR reads using CATT. The sample holds about 2,100 delta-chain clones, 1.5% to 2% seen once. Sequencing input: gamma-delta T cells. The receptors come from a human donor. It is not recorded whose cells these are; they may come from a transplant donor.

The table lists this clone with a few counts. This may arise from a read error, as a much more abundant clone is one base away. This chain joins TRDV2 and TRDJ1; 12 bases align to TRDD3. The V gene's germline CDR1 is GEAIGNYY and CDR2 EKD. The length of the CDR3 is 21 residues. CDR3 residues: CACGTILPPLLGDTSTDKLIF. The CDR3 DNA is TGTGCCTGTGGCACCATACTTCCTCCCCTACTGGGGGATACCTCCACCGATAAACTCATCTTT.

Turning to this clone: This likely traces to a read error, being one base from a far larger clone. In the same sample, other DNA sequences code for this CDR3. V usage is TRDV2 and J usage is TRDJ1; D is perhaps TRDD3 (6 bases). V lost 0 bases and J 5 bases, leaving 12 bases between the germline ends. The CDR3 is made up of 14 amino acids. In germline, CDR1 is GEAIGNYY, CDR2 EKD. In DNA form, the CDR3 reads TGTGCCTGTGACACCGTATCCTGGGGAGATAAACTCATCTTT. It yields the protein CACDTVSWGDKLIF.

Concerning this clone: This is likely an artifact of a read error, given a far larger clone one base away. This specimen includes other DNA sequences encoding the same CDR3. The chain employs TRDV2 and TRDJ1, with 13 bases aligning to TRDD3. The CDR3 consists of 18 residues. CDR1 is GEAIGNYY and CDR2 is EKD in the germline V gene. The ends lost 7 bases at V and 3 bases at J; junction bases unmatched: 16. This CDR3 is CACDSLLGDTGTSDKLIF. CDR3 DNA: TGTGCCTGCGACTCTCTACTGGGGGATACGGGTACGTCCGATAAACTCATCTTT.

This clone was seen only a few times. This DNA's translation and the protein TCRdb lists, from a much larger clone, do not match at residue 12, likely due to a read error; the protein shown is translated from the DNA. The J gene is TRDJ1, the V gene TRDV2, with TRDD3 as a possible D gene (6 bases). The V gene's germline CDR1 is GEAIGNYY and CDR2 EKD. The CDR3 sequence is 15 residues long. CDR3 loop: CACDTVGDGNDRLIF. In DNA form, the CDR3 reads TGTGCCTGTGACACCGTTGGGGATGGAAACGATAGACTCATCTTT.

This clone rates as large. Additional DNA sequences in this sample encode the identical CDR3. The genes are TRDV2 and TRDJ1; D may correspond to TRDD2 or TRDD3 (5 bases each). There are 19 residues in the CDR3. Germline V gene sequence: CDR1 GEAIGNYY, CDR2 EKD. Trimming shortened V by 0 bases and J by 2 bases, and 24 bases separated the two germline ends. The CDR3 spells CACDTVPTPRDDETDKLIF. DNA for the CDR3: TGTGCCTGTGACACCGTACCTACACCCAGGGATGACGAGACCGATAAACTCATCTTT.

Relative to its sample, this clone is medium-sized. This may arise from a read error, as a much more abundant clone is one base away. Other DNA sequences within the sample encode an identical CDR3. The rearrangement joins TRDV2 to TRDJ1; 12 bases are a match to TRDD3. CDR3 length: 18 residues. Germline V gene data show CDR1 as GEAIGNYY and CDR2 as EKD. In DNA form, the CDR3 reads TGTGCCTGTGACACACTTACTGGGGGATACATTGGCACCGACAAACTCATCTTT. Protein sequence: CACDTLTGGYIGTDKLIF.